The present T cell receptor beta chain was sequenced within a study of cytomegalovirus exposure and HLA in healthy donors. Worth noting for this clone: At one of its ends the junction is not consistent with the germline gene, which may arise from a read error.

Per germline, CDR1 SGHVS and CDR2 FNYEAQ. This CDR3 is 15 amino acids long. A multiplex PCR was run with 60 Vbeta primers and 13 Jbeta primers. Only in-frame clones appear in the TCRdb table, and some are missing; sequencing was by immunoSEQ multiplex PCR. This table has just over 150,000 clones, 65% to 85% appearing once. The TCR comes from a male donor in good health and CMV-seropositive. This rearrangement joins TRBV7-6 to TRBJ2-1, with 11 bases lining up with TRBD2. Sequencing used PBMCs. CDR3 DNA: TGTGCCAGCAGCTTAGAACTAGCGGGAGTGAATGAGCAGCTCTTC. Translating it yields CASSLELAGVNEQLF.